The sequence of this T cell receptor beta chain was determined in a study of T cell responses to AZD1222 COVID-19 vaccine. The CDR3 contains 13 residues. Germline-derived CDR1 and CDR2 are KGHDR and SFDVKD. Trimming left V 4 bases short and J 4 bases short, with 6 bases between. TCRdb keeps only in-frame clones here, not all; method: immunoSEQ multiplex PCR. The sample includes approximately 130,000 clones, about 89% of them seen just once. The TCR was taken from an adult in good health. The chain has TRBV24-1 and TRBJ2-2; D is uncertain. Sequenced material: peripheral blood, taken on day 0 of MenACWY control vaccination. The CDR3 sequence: CATSEFSTGELFF. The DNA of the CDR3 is TGTGCCACCAGTGAATTCTCCACCGGGGAGCTGTTTTTT.